Shown below are 12 T cell receptor beta chains from a single sample sequenced in a study of blood T cell repertoires in COVID-19. Clones were read by immunoSEQ multiplex PCR, and TCRdb kept only the in-frame ones, dropping some. The sample lists roughly 320,000 clones, 70% to 90% occurring once. The material sequenced was peripheral blood. These receptors originate from a man between 70 and 80 years old with acute or convalescent COVID-19.

The chain links TRBV28 to TRBJ1-4; D call uncertain. The CDR3 sequence is 14 residues long. The V gene's germline CDR1 is MDHEN and CDR2 SYDVKM. The ends were cut back, 6 bases at V and 0 bases at J, with 8 bases in the middle. The CDR3 DNA reads as TGTGCCAGCAGCCCCCCAGCAACTAATGAAAAACTGTTTTTT. Amino acid sequence: CASSPPATNEKLFF.

The chain has TRBV6-2 or TRBV6-3 and TRBJ2-7; TRBD2 matches 8 bases. Germline V lookup: CDR1 MNHEY, CDR2 SVGEGT. The CDR3 has 16 residues. With 6 bases clipped from V and 2 bases from J, the junction kept 12 bases outside the gene matches. The CDR3 coding sequence is TGTGCCAGCAGCCGCTCACCCCGAGCGGGAGCCTACGAGCAGTACTTC. The encoded protein is CASSRSPRAGAYEQYF.

The chain has TRBV10-3 and TRBJ2-1; D remains unclear. The germline V gene encodes CDR1 ENHRY and CDR2 SYGVKD. The V end was cut by 0 bases, the J end by 5 bases, with 8 bases between. CDR3 length: 14 amino acids. DNA of the CDR3: TGTGCCATCAGTGAGTCGAGAGGAAACAATGAGCAGTTCTTC. It specifies CAISESRGNNEQFF.

The chain uses TRBV28 and TRBJ2-3, with 14 bases lining up with TRBD2. Losses at the gene ends were 4 bases for V and 2 bases for J; bases not matched to a gene: 14. The V gene's germline CDR1 is MDHEN and CDR2 SYDVKM. The CDR3 loop spans 20 amino acids. DNA of the CDR3: TGTGCCAGCAGTTCTTCCGGGACTAGCGGGAGCGGCCCCTACACAGATACGCAGTATTTT. It yields the protein CASSSSGTSGSGPYTDTQYF.

The count of this clone is one. The chain employs TRBV7-2 and TRBJ1-6; 9 nucleotides align to TRBD1. The CDR3 length is 15 residues. After removal of 3 bases from V and 9 bases from J, the junction contained 6 bases not matched to a gene. In germline, CDR1 is SGHTA, CDR2 FQGNSA. The CDR3 region has the DNA TGTGCCAGCAGCTTGGGGGGGACAGGGCTTTCACCCCTCCACTTT. It yields the protein CASSLGGTGLSPLHF.

V gene TRBV13 combines with J gene TRBJ2-2; 12 bases map to TRBD2. V was pared by 5 bases and J by 8 bases, with 12 bases of the junction left unmatched. The CDR3 has 17 amino acids. In germline, CDR1 is PRHDT, CDR2 FYEKMQ (reference sequence). The CDR3 sequence is CASSQRLAGAGVGELFF. The DNA for the CDR3 is TGTGCCAGCAGCCAGAGACTAGCGGGGGCCGGAGTAGGGGAGCTGTTTTTT.

The chain joins TRBV5-4 to TRBJ2-5; the match to TRBD2 covers 10 bases. The CDR3 extends over 16 amino acids. Germline assignment: CDR1 SGHNT and CDR2 YYREEE (reference sequence). Unmatched junction bases numbered 10, after V lost 3 bases and J lost 5 bases. CDR3 loop: CASSSQAGGDRETQYF. The CDR3 DNA is TGTGCCAGCAGCTCCCAAGCGGGGGGGGATAGGGAGACCCAGTACTTC.

V usage is TRBV28 and J usage is TRBJ2-3, with TRBD1 identical over 7 bases. Germline V gene data show CDR1 as MDHEN and CDR2 as SYDVKM. V dropped 3 bases and J dropped 4; count of bases not matched to a gene: 16. The CDR3 is 18 residues long. CDR3 nucleotide sequence: TGTGCCAGCAGTTTTCCTCGGACAGGCCCTAGTCGGGCAGATACGCAGTATTTT. This gives the protein CASSFPRTGPSRADTQYF.

The V gene is TRBV5-4, the J gene TRBJ2-3; D gene ambiguous. This CDR3 contains 13 residues. Germline V gives CDR1 SGHNT, CDR2 YYREEE (reference sequence). V gave up 6 bases and J gave up 5 bases, with 13 bases separating them. CDR3 coding DNA: TGTGCCAGCACCTCCGCTGGGCGAGATACGCAGTATTTT. Translated, it gives CASTSAGRDTQYF.

V usage is TRBV28 and J usage is TRBJ1-6; unclear D gene. V shed 4 bases and J shed 0 bases, with 10 bases lying between them. The CDR3 has 16 amino acids. Per the germline V gene, CDR1 is MDHEN and CDR2 is SYDVKM. In DNA, the CDR3 is TGTGCCAGCAGTTCGCTAGGGAGCTCCTATAATTCACCCCTCCACTTT. Protein product: CASSSLGSSYNSPLHF.

V and J are TRBV27 and TRBJ2-1; TRBD1 is a possible D gene (6 bases). This CDR3 contains 15 residues. Germline lookup yields CDR1 MNHEY and CDR2 SMNVEV (reference sequence). V was clipped by 3 bases and J by 0 bases, with 9 bases between them. CDR3 bases: TGTGCCAGCAGTTTTACAGGGTCCTCCTACAATGAGCAGTTCTTC. Amino acids: CASSFTGSSYNEQFF.

This chain uses TRBV6-5 with TRBJ1-1; TRBD1 agrees at 10 bases. Germline CDR1 and CDR2: MNHEY and SVGAGI. This CDR3 is 14 amino acids long. Unmatched junction bases numbered 1, after V lost 5 bases and J lost 1 base. The CDR3 loop is CASSRDRGNTEAFF. For the CDR3, the DNA is TGTGCCAGCAGTAGGGACAGGGGGAACACTGAAGCTTTCTTT.